This T cell receptor beta chain comes out of a study of blood T cell repertoires in COVID-19. Profiled with immunoSEQ multiplex PCR; TCRdb holds only in-frame clones, not every one. The data show around 110,000 clones, about nine tenths seen once. Losses at the gene ends were 4 bases for V and 4 bases for J; bases not matched to a gene: 4. This CDR3 has 14 residues. In germline, CDR1 is SGHDN, CDR2 FVKESK. This clonotype originated in a human donor with active COVID-19. The donor label of this sample is uncertain. The sample comprised peripheral blood. The rearrangement links TRBV14 to TRBJ2-1; 7 nucleotides agree with TRBD2. As DNA, the CDR3 is TGTGCCAGCAGCCTCCTAGCGGTGTACAATGAGCAGTTCTTC. Encoded protein: CASSLLAVYNEQFF.